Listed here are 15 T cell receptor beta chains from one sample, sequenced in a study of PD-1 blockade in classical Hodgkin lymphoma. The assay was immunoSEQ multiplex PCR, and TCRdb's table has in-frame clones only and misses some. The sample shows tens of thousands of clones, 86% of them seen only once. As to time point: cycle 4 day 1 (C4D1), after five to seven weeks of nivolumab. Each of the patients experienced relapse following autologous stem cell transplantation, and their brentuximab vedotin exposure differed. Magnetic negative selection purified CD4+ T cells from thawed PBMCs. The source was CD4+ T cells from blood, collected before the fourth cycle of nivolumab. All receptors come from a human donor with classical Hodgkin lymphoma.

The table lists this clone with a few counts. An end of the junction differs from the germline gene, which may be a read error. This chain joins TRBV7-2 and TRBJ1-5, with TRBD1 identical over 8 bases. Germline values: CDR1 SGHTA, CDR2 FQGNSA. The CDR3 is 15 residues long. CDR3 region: CASSLAGGGNQPQHF. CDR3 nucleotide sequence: TGTGCCAGCAGCCTAGCAGGGGGCGGCAATCAGCCCCAGCATTTT.

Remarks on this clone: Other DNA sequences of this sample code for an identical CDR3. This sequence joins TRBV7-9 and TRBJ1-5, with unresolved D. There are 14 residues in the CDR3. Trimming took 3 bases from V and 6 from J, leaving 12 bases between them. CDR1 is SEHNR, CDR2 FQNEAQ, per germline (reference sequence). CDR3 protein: CASSFGGDSQPQHF. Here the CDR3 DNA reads TGTGCCAGCAGCTTCGGCGGGGATAGTCAGCCCCAGCATTTT. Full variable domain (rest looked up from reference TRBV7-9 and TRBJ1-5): DTGVSQNPRHKITKRGQNVTFRCDPISEHNRLYWYRQTLGQGPEFLTYFQNEAQLEKSRLLSDRFSAERPKGSFSTLEIQRTEQGDSAMYLCASSFGGDSQPQHFGDGTRLSIL.

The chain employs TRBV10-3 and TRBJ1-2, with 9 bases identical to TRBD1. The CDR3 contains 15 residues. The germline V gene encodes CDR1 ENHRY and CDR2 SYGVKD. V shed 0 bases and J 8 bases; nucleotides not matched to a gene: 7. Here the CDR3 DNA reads TGTGCCATCAGTGAGTCCCGCGGGACAGGGAAGGGCTACACCTTC. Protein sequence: CAISESRGTGKGYTF.

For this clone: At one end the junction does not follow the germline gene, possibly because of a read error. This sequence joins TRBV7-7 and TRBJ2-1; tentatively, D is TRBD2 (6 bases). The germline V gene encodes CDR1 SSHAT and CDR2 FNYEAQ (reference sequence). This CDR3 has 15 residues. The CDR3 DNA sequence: TGTGCTAGCAGCTTAGCCCTGGCGGGATACAATGAGCAGTTCTTC. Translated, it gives CASSLALAGYNEQFF.

CDR3 DNA sequence: TGTGCCAGCAGCCCCAAAGATACGCAGTATTTT. Translation: CASSPKDTQYF. J is TRBJ2-3 and V is TRBV5-6; D uncertain. Trimming cost V 4 bases and J 5 bases, with 5 bases left between them. CDR1 SGHDT and CDR2 YYEEEE come from the germline V gene. The CDR3 totals 11 residues.

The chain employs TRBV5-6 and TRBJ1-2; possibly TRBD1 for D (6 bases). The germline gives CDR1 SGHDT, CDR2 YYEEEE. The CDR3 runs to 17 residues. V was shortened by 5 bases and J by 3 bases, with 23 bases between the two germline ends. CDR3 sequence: CASSSPLGGGGDYGYTF. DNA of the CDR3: TGTGCCAGCAGTTCTCCGTTAGGAGGGGGAGGGGACTATGGCTACACCTTC.

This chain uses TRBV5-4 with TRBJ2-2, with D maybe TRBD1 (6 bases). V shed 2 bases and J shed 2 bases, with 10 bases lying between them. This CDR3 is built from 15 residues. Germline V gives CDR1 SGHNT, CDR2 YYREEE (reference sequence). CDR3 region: CASSFVGANTGELFF. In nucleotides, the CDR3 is TGTGCCAGCAGCTTTGTGGGGGCCAACACCGGGGAGCTGTTTTTT.

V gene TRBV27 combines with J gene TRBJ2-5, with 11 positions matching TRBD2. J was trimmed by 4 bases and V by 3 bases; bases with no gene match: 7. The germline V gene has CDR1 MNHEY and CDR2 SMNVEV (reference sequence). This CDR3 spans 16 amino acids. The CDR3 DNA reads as TGTGCCAGCAGTTTGGGGGGACTAGCGGTGGGAGAGACCCAGTACTTC. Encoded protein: CASSLGGLAVGETQYF.

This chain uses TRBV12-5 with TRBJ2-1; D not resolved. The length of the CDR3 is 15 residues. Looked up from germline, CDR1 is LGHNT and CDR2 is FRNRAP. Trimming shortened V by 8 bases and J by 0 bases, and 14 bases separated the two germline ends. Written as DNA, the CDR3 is TGTGCTAGTCGGCCGCGGACCAGCTCCTACAATGAGCAGTTCTTC. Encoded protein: CASRPRTSSYNEQFF.

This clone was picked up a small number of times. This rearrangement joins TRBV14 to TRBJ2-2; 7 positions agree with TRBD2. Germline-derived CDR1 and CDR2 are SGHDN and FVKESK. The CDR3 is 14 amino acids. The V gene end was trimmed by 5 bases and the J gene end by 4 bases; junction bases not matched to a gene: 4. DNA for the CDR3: TGTGCCAGCAGCGGACTAGAGTTCACCGGGGAGCTGTTTTTT. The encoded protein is CASSGLEFTGELFF.

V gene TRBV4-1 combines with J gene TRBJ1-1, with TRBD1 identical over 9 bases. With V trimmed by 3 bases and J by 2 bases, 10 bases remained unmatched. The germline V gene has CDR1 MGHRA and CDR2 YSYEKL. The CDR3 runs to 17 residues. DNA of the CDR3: TGCGCCAGCAGCCACGGACAGGGGTTAAGTTCTAACACTGAAGCTTTCTTT. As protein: CASSHGQGLSSNTEAFF.

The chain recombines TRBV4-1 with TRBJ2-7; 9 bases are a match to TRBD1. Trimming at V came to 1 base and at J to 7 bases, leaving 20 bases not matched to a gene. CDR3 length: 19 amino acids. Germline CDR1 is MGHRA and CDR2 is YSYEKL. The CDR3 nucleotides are TGCGCCAGCAGCCAAGGTCTTGCCTACCGGGACAGGGTGAGGGGGGAGCAGTACTTC. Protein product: CASSQGLAYRDRVRGEQYF.

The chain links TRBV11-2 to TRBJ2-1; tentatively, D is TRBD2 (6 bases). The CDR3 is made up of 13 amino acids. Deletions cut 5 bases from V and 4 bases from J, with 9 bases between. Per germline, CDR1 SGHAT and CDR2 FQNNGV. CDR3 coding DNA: TGTGCCAGCAGCGAGACTAGTTACAATGAGCAGTTCTTC. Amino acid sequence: CASSETSYNEQFF.

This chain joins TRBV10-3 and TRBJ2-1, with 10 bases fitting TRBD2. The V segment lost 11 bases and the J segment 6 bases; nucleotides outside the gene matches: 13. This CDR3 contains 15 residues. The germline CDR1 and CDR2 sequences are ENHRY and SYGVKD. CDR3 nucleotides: TGTGCCGCCCAGACACGGTCTAGCGGGAGCAATGAGCAGTTCTTC. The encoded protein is CAAQTRSSGSNEQFF.

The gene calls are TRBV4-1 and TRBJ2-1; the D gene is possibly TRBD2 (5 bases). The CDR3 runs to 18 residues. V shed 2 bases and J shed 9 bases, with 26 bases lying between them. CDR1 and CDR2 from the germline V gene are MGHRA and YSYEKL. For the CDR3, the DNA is TGCGCCAGCAGCCAACCGGGGTGGGCTCTGATCCCACCCGTTGAGCAGTTCTTC. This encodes CASSQPGWALIPPVEQFF.